A single sample gave rise to the 20 T cell receptor beta chains below, sequenced in a study of regulatory T cells in long-lasting Graves disease (dated by TCRdb to about 2021). Receptors were amplified or captured by multiplex PCR. Sequencing relied on an Illumina HiSeq 4000. To build TCR beta libraries, CDR3 regions were amplified by Arm-PCR using iRepertoire HTBI primers. TCRdb cleaned the public reads at Q25 with fastp, built clones with MiXCR and kept in-frame beta chains. Every distinct CDR3 protein forms one entry, paired with its most common genes and DNA. For this sample there are about 440,000 distinct CDR3 sequences; under 15% appear just once. The top ten clonotypes cover 16% of the sample. This specimen's time point label, per the study, means: newly diagnosed GD, antithyroid drugs for less than 3 months. For both TCR sequencing and RNA sequencing, RNA was extracted from PBMCs in TRIzol.

This sample also belongs to another study, concerning T cells in Graves' hyperthyroidism and ophthalmopathy.

This specimen was peripheral blood mononuclear cells (PBMCs), taken at new diagnosis, from a patient treated with antithyroid drugs. These receptors all stem from a woman in her thirties with Graves disease. Donor details come from another sample of the same person, matched by shared clones.

The table lists this clonotype with many counts. V usage is TRBV11-1 and J usage is TRBJ2-7; 8 positions agree with TRBD2. Germline lookup yields CDR1 SGHAT and CDR2 FQDESV (reference sequence). V dropped 1 base and J dropped 3; count of bases not matched to a gene: 8. The CDR3 contains 16 residues. The CDR3 DNA follows: TGTGCCAGCAGCTTAGAATCCACGGGAGGGATCTACGAGCAGTACTTC. It codes for CASSLESTGGIYEQYF.

This clonotype has a count of ten or more. The V call is TRBV20-1, the J call TRBJ2-1, with 11 bases that match TRBD2. V gave up 6 bases and J gave up 7 bases; unmatched junction bases: 11. Germline CDR1 is DFQATT and CDR2 is SNEGSKA (reference sequence). The length of the CDR3 is 15 residues. The CDR3 coding sequence is TGCAGTGCCTTCGCTGGGGGACTAGCGGAGAATGAGCAGTTCTTC. As protein: CSAFAGGLAENEQFF.

The V call is TRBV6-1, the J call TRBJ2-1, with TRBD2 identical over 8 bases. CDR3 length: 15 amino acids. The V segment lost 5 bases and the J segment 5 bases; nucleotides outside the gene matches: 8. Germline V gene data show CDR1 as MNHNS and CDR2 as SASEGT. The CDR3 DNA sequence: TGTGCCAGCAGTCGACAACTAGCGGCCAACAATGAGCAGTTCTTC. It specifies CASSRQLAANNEQFF.

The J gene is TRBJ2-7, the V gene TRBV9, with 10 positions matching TRBD2. Losses at the gene ends were 0 bases for V and 4 bases for J; bases not matched to a gene: 4. The CDR3 consists of 15 residues. CDR1 and CDR2 from the germline V gene are SGDLS and YYNGEE. The CDR3 spells CASSVAGTSDYEQYF. CDR3 in DNA: TGTGCCAGCAGCGTAGCAGGGACTAGCGATTACGAGCAGTACTTC.

The rearrangement uses TRBV10-3 and TRBJ1-4; TRBD1 matches 7 bases. With V trimmed by 2 bases and J by 7 bases, 7 bases remained unmatched. This CDR3 is built from 15 residues. Germline loops: CDR1 ENHRY, CDR2 SYGVKD. The CDR3 here is CAISEGNRGGEKLFF. CDR3 bases: TGTGCCATCAGTGAGGGGAACAGGGGCGGTGAAAAACTGTTTTTT.

In this sample, this clonotype turned up many times. The chain combines TRBV20-1 with TRBJ2-7; 9 nucleotides agree with TRBD2. Germline lookup yields CDR1 DFQATT and CDR2 SNEGSKA (reference sequence). V dropped 0 bases and J dropped 0; count of bases not matched to a gene: 6. The CDR3 covers 16 residues. CDR3 residues: CSARDLASGNSYEQYF. The CDR3 DNA is TGCAGTGCTAGAGATCTCGCTAGCGGGAACTCCTACGAGCAGTACTTC.

This clonotype was seen at least ten times. The chain joins TRBV5-1 to TRBJ2-7, with 8 bases fitting TRBD1. Germline trimming cut 2 bases from V and 5 bases from J; bases unmatched to any gene: 6. CDR3 length: 14 residues. Germline V gene lookup returns CDR1 SGHRS and CDR2 YFSETQ. CDR3 sequence: CASSFSQGGNEQYF. The CDR3, as DNA: TGCGCCAGCAGCTTCTCACAGGGGGGAAACGAGCAGTACTTC.

This clonotype occurred many times. The chain carries TRBV3-1 and TRBJ1-1; D gene uncertain. CDR3 size: 13 residues. The V gene's germline CDR1 is LGHDT and CDR2 YNNKEL (reference sequence). The V end lost 3 bases, the J end lost 8 bases, and 13 bases lay between the germline ends. In nucleotides, the CDR3 is TGTGCCAGCAGCCATGCCGTTTGGGGAGAAGCTTTCTTT. Protein: CASSHAVWGEAFF.

This clonotype was recorded a few times. The CDR3 protein is CASNLGGLPETQYF. The DNA of the CDR3 is TGTGCCAGCAACTTGGGGGGGCTCCCGGAGACCCAGTACTTC. The chain recombines TRBV25-1 with TRBJ2-5; a weak D match, TRBD2 (7 bases). Trimming cost V 7 bases and J 5 bases, with 17 bases left between them. The CDR3 length is 14 residues. The germline CDR1 and CDR2 sequences are MGHDK and SYGVNS.

On this clonotype itself: Germline and junction disagree at one end, which may indicate a read error. The CDR3 loop reads CASATSTENLARNIQYF. DNA of the CDR3: TGTGCCAGTGCCACCTCGACCGAAAACTTAGCCAGAAACATTCAGTACTTC. The chain carries TRBV19 and TRBJ2-4; the D is unclear. The V gene's germline CDR1 is LNHDA and CDR2 SQIVND (reference sequence). This CDR3 is built from 17 residues.

The sample holds many counts of this clonotype. The CDR3 loop is CASSLRSAGGSTGELFF. Written as DNA, the CDR3 is TGTGCCAGCAGCTTAAGATCGGCGGGAGGAAGCACCGGGGAGCTGTTTTTT. The chain joins TRBV11-2 to TRBJ2-2; 8 nucleotides match TRBD2. The J segment lost 4 bases and the V segment lost 2 bases, leaving 9 bases of the junction unmatched. This CDR3 contains 17 residues. Germline V lookup: CDR1 SGHAT, CDR2 FQNNGV.

This clonotype has more than one count but fewer than ten. This sequence joins TRBV20-1 and TRBJ1-2; 9 positions match TRBD1. Germline loops: CDR1 DFQATT, CDR2 SNEGSKA (reference sequence). The CDR3 length is 15 residues. V dropped 0 bases and J dropped 2; count of bases not matched to a gene: 4. CDR3 in DNA: TGCAGTGCTAGAGACCCGACAGGGGGGAACTATGGCTACACCTTC. Translating gives CSARDPTGGNYGYTF.

The table lists this clonotype with many counts. The rearrangement links TRBV11-2 to TRBJ2-1; D gene unclear. Trimming removed 4 bases from V and 5 bases from J, with 9 bases in between. This CDR3 comprises 13 residues. Germline V CDR1 and CDR2: SGHAT, FQNNGV. The CDR3 loop reads CASSSGRNNEQFF. The CDR3 nucleotides are TGTGCCAGCAGCTCTGGACGAAACAATGAGCAGTTCTTC.

About this clonotype itself: This may be a read error: a much more frequent sequence differs by one nucleotide. The V gene is TRBV2, the J gene TRBJ2-1, with D possibly being TRBD2 (6 bases). There are 14 residues in the CDR3. Germline V gives CDR1 SNHLY, CDR2 FYNNEI. The CDR3: CASSLTGRSNEQSF. The DNA of the CDR3 is TGTGCCAGCAGTCTGACGGGGAGGTCGAATGAGCAGTCCTTC.

This clonotype was found many times. V gene TRBV20-1 combines with J gene TRBJ2-7; possible D gene TRBD2, 6 bases. V was pared by 5 bases and J by 0 bases, with 11 bases between. CDR3 size: 13 residues. Germline CDR1 is DFQATT and CDR2 is SNEGSKA (reference sequence). The CDR3 sequence: CSAGDGSSYEQYF. The CDR3 nucleotides are TGCAGTGCTGGGGACGGGAGCTCCTACGAGCAGTACTTC.

This clonotype was seen repeatedly, ten times or more. The rearrangement joins TRBV11-2 to TRBJ2-7; the match to TRBD1 covers 8 bases. CDR1 is SGHAT and CDR2 is FQNNGV in the germline V gene. J gave up 4 bases and V 5 bases, and 13 bases lay outside the gene matches. This CDR3 is 16 amino acids long. The CDR3 loop is CASSQGQVEFGYEQYF. The CDR3, as DNA: TGTGCCAGCAGCCAGGGACAGGTAGAATTCGGATACGAGCAGTACTTC.

This clonotype was recorded many times. This chain links TRBV6-1 with TRBJ2-2; 8 nucleotides line up with TRBD1. Germline CDR1 MNHNS, CDR2 SASEGT. Unmatched junction bases numbered 1, after V lost 0 bases and J lost 7 bases. This CDR3 comprises 14 residues. The CDR3 coding sequence is TGTGCCAGCAGTGAAGCACAGGGGGGCGGGGAGCTGTTTTTT. Its protein product is CASSEAQGGGELFF.

This clonotype was observed at least ten times. J is TRBJ2-7 and V is TRBV30; tentative D call: TRBD1 (5 bases). Germline assignment: CDR1 GTSNPN and CDR2 SVGIG (reference sequence). This CDR3 region has 14 residues. V lost 0 bases to trimming and J lost 0 bases, with 9 bases between them. The CDR3 is CAWSVLDNSYEQYF. Written as DNA, the CDR3 is TGTGCCTGGAGTGTACTGGACAACTCCTACGAGCAGTACTTC.

This clonotype was counted many times. The chain combines TRBV20-1 with TRBJ2-1; tentatively, D is TRBD1 (6 bases). This CDR3 contains 13 residues. Germline CDR1 DFQATT, CDR2 SNEGSKA (reference sequence). Trimming removed 6 bases at V and 3 bases at J, with 12 bases between. CDR3 nucleotide sequence: TGCAGTGCACGACAGGTGGGCTACAATGAGCAGTTCTTC. Its translation is CSARQVGYNEQFF.

This clonotype was seen ten or more times. The genes are TRBV12-3 or TRBV12-4 and TRBJ2-7, with D perhaps matching TRBD2 (6 bases). V gave up 5 bases and J gave up 7 bases, with 21 bases separating them. The CDR3 has 15 amino acids. Here the CDR3 reads CASSPNPGDKGEQYF. The CDR3 coding sequence is TGTGCCAGCAGTCCGAACCCGGGAGACAAGGGGGAGCAGTACTTC.